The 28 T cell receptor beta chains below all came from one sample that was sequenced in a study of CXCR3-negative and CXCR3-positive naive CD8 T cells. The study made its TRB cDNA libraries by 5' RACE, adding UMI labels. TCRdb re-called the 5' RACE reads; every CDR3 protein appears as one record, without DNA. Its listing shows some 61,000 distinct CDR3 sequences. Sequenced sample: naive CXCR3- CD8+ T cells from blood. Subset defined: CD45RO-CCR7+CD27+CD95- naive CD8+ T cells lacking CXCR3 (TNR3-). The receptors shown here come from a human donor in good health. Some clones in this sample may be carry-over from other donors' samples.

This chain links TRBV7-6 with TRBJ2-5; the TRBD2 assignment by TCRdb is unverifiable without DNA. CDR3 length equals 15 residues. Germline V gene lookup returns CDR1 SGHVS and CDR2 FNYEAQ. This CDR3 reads CASSSRDGPQETQYF.

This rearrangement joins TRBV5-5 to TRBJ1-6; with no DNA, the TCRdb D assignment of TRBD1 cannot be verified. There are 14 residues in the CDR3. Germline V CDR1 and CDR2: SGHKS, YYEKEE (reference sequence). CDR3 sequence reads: CASSSGQVYSPLHF.

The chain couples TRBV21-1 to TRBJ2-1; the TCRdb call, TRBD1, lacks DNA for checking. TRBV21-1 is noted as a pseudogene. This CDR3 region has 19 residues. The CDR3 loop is CASSKDREGRDRGNNEPFF.

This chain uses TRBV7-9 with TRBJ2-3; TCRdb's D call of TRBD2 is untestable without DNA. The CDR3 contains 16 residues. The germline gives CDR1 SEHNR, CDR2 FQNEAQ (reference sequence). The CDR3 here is CAADDSGRASTDTQYF.

The CDR3 sequence is CASSQDRGGYNEQFF. This sequence joins TRBV4-3 and TRBJ2-1; TCRdb's D call of TRBD1 is untestable without DNA. The CDR3 consists of 15 residues. Germline V gene data show CDR1 as LGHNA and CDR2 as YSLEER.

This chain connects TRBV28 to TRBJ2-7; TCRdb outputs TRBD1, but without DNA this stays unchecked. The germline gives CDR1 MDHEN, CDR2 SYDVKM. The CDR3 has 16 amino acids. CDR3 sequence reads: CASSLDRGHFSYEQYF.

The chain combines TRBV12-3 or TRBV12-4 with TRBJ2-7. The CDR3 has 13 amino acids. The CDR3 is CASSLASSWEQYF.

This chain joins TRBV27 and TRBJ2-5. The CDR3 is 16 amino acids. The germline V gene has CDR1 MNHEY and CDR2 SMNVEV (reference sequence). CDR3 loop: CASSLSGLADQETQYF.

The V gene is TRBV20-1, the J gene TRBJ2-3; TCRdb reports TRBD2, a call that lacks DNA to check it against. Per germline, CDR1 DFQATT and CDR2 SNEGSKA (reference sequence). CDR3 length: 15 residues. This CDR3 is CSARLLAGGDPSQYF.

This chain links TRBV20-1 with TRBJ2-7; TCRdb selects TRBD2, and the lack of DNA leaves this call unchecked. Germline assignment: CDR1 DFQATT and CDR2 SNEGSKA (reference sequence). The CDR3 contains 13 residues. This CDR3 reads CSARGGADYEQYF.

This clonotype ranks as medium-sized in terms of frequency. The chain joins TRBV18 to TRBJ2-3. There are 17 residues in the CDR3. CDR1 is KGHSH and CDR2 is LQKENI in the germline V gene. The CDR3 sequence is CASSPPGPNIDTDTQYF.

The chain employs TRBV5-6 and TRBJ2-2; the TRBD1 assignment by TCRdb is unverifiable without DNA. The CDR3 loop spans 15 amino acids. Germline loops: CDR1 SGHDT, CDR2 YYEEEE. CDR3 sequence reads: CASNIWTHNTGELFF.

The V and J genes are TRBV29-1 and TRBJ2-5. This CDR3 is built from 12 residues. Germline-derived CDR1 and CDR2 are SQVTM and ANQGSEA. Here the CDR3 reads CSVRENEETQYF. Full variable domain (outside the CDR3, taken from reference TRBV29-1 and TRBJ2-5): SAVISQKPSRDICQRGTSLTIQCQVDSQVTMMFWYRQQPGQSLTLIATANQGSEATYESGFVIDKFPISRPNLTFSTLTVSNMSPEDSSIYLCSVRENEETQYFGPGTRLLVL.

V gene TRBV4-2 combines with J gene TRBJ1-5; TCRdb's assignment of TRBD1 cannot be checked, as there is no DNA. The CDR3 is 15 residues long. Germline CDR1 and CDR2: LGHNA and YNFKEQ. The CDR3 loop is CASSQDSQGDQPQHF.

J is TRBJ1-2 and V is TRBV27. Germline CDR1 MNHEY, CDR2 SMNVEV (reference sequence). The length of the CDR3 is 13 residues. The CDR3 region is CASSWKESYGYTF.

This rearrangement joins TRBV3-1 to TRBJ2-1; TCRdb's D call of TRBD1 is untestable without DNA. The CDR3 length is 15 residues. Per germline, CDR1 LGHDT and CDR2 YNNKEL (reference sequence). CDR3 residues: CASSGEGGRGNEQFF.

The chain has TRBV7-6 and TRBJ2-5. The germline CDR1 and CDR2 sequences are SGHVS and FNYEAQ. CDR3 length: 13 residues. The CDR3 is CASSFLYQETQYF.

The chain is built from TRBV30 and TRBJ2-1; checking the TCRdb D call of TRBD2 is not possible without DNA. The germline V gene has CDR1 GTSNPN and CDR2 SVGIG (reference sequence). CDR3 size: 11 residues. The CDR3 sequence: CAWTEGNEQFF.

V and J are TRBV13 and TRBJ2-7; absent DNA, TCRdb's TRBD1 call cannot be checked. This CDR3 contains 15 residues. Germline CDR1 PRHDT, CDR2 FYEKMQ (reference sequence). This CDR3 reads CASSLSGTGAYEQYF.

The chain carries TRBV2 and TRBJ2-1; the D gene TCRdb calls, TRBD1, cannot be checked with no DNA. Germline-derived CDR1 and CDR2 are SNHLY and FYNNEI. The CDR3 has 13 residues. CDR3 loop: CASSEAGGNEQFF.

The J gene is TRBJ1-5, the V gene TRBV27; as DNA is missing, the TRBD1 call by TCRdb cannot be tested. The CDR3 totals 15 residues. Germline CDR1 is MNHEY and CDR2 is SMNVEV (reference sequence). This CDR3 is CASRSDTYSNQPQHF.

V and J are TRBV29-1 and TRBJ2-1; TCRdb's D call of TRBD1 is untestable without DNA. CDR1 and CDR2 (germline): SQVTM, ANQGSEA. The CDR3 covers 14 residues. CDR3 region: CSVERATGYNEQFF.

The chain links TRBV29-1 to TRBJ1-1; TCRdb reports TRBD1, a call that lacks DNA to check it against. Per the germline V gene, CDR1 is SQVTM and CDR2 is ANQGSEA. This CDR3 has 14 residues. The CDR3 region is CSVMGQPLWTEAFF.

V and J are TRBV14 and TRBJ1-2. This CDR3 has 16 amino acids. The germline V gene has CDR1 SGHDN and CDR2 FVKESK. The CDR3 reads CGSSQEGPVANYGYTF.

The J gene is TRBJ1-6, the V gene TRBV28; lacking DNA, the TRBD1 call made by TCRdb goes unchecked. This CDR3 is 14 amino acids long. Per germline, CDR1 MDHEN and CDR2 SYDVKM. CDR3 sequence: CASSFSGDNSPLHF.

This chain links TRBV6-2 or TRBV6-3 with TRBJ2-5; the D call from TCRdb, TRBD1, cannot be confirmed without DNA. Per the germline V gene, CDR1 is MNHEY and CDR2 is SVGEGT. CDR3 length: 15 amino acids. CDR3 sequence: CASSPGEGAEETQYF.

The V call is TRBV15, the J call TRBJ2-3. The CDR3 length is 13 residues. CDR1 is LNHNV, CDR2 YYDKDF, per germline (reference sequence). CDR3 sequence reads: CATSGSHTDTQYF.

CDR3 residues: CASSWDRGSYEQYF. V and J are TRBV11-2 and TRBJ2-7; TCRdb gives TRBD1 as the D gene, but with no DNA this cannot be confirmed. The CDR3 is 14 amino acids. Germline values: CDR1 SGHAT, CDR2 FQNNGV.